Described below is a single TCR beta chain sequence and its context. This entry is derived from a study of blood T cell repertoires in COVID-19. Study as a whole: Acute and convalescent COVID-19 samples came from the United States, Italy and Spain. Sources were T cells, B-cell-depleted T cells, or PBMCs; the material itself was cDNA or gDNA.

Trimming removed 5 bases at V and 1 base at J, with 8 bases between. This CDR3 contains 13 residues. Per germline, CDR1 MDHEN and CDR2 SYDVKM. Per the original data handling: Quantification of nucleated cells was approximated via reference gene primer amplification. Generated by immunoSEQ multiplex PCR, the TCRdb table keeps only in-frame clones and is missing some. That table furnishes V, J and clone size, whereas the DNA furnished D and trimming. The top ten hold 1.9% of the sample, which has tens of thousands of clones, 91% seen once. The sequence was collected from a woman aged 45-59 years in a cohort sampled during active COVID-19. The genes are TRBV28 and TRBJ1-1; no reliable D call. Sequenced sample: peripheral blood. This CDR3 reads CASSPGSNTEAFF. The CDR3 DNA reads TGTGCCAGCAGTCCGGGGTCGAACACTGAAGCTTTCTTT. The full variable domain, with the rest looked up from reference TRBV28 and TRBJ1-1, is DVKVTQSSRYLVKRTGEKVFLECVQDMDHENMFWYRQDPGLGLRLIYFSYDVKMKEKGDIPEGYSVSREKKERFSLILESASTNQTSMYLCASSPGSNTEAFFGQGTRLTVV.